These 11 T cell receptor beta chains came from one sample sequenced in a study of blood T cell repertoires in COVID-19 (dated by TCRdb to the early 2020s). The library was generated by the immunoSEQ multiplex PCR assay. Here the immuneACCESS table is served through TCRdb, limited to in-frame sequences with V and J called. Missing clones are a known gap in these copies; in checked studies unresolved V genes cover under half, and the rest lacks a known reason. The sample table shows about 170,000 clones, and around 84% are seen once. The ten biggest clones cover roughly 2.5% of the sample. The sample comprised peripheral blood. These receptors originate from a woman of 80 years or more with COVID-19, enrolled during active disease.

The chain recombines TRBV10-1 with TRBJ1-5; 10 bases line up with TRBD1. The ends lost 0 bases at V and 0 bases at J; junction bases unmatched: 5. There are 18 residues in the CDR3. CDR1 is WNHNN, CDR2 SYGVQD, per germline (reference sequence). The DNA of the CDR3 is TGCGCCAGCAGTGAGTCCCGGGACAGGGGATATAGCAATCAGCCCCAGCATTTT. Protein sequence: CASSESRDRGYSNQPQHF.

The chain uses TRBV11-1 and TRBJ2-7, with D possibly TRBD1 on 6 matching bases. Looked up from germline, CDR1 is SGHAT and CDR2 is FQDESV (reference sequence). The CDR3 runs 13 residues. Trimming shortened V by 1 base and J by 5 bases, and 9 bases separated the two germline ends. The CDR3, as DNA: TGTGCCAGCAGCTTAGAAAGGGGGAACGAGCAGTACTTC. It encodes CASSLERGNEQYF. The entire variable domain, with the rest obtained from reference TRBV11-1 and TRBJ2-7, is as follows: EAEVAQSPRYKITEKSQAVAFWCDPISGHATLYWYRQILGQGPELLVQFQDESVVDDSQLPKDRFSAERLKGVDSTLKIQPAELGDSAMYLCASSLERGNEQYFGPGTRLTVT.

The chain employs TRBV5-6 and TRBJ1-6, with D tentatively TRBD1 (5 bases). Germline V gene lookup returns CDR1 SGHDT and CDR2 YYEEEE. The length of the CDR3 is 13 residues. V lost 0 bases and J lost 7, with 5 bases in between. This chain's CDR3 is CASSLEGNSPLHF. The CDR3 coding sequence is TGTGCCAGCAGCTTGGAGGGGAATTCACCCCTCCACTTT.

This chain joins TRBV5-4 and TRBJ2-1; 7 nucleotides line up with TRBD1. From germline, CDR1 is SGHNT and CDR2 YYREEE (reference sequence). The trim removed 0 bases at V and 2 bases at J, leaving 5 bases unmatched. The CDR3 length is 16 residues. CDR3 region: CASSLAGGVAYNEQFF. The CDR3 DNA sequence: TGTGCCAGCAGCTTGGCAGGGGGAGTGGCCTACAATGAGCAGTTCTTC.

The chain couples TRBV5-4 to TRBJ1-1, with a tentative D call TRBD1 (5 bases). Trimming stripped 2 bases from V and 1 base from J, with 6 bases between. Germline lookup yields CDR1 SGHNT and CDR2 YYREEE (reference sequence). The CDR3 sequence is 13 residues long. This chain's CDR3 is CASSFQGNTEAFF. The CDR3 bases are TGTGCCAGCAGCTTTCAGGGGAACACTGAAGCTTTCTTT.

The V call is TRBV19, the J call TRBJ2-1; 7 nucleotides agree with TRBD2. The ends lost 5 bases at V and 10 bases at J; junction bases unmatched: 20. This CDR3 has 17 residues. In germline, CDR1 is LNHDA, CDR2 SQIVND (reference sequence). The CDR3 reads CASSFPRGLGAGNEQFF. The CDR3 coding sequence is TGTGCCAGTAGTTTCCCCCGAGGACTAGGTGCTGGCAACGAGCAGTTCTTC.

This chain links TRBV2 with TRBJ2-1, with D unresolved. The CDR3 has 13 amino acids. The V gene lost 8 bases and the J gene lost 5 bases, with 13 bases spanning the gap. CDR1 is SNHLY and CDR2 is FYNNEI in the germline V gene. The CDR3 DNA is TGTGCCAGCGGCCACATTGCCAACAATGAGCAGTTCTTC. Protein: CASGHIANNEQFF.

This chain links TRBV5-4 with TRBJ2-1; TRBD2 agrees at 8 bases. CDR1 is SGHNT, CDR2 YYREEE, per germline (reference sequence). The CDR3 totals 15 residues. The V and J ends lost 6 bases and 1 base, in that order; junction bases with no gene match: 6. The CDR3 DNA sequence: TGTGCCAGCATACCTGAGCGGGGGTCCTACAATGAGCAGTTCTTC. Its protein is CASIPERGSYNEQFF.

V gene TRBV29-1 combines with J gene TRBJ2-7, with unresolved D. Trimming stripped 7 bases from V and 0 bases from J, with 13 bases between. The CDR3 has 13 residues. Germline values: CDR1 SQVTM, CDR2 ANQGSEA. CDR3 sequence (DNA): TGCAGCGCCCAGACCCGGGTCTCCTACGAGCAGTACTTC. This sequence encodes CSAQTRVSYEQYF.

The CDR3 loop reads CAIYKNGYTF. The CDR3 DNA reads TGTGCCATATACAAGAATGGCTACACCTTC. The chain links TRBV28 to TRBJ1-2; no clear D. There are 10 residues in the CDR3. Germline V lookup: CDR1 MDHEN, CDR2 SYDVKM. The germline V and J ends were trimmed by 10 bases and 6 bases, with 9 bases remaining between them.

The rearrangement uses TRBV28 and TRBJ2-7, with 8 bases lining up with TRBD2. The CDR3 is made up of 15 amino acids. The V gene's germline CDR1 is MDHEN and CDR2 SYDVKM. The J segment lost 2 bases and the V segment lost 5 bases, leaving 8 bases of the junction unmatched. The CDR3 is CASSHAHGGAYEQYF. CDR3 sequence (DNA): TGTGCCAGCAGTCACGCTCACGGGGGGGCCTACGAGCAGTACTTC.